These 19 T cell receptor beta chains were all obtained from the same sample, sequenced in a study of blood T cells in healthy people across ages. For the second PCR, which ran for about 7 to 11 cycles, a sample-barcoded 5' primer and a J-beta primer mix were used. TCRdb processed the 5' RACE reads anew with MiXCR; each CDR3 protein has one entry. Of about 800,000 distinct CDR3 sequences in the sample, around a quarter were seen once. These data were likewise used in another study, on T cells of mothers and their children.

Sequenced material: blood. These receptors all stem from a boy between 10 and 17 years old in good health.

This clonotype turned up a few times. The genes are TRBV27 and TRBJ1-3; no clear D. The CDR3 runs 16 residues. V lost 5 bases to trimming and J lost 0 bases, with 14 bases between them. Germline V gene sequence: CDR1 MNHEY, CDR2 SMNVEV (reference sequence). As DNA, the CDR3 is TGTGCCAGCAGTCTGACCCCTCCGTCCTCTGGAAACACCATATATTTT. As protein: CASSLTPPSSGNTIYF.

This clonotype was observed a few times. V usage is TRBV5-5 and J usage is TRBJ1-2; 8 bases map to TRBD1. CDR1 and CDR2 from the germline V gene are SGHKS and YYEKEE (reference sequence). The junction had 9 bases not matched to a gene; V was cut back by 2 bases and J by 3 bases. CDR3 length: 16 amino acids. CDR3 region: CASSFGTGPADYGYTF. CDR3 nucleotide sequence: TGTGCCAGCAGCTTTGGGACAGGCCCGGCGGACTATGGCTACACCTTC.

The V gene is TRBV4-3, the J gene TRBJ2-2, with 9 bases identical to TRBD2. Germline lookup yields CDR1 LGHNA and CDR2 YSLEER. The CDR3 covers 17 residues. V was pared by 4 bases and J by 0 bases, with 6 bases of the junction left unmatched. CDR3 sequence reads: CASSLYSGGPNTGELFF. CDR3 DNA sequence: TGCGCCAGCAGCCTCTATAGCGGGGGCCCGAACACCGGGGAGCTGTTTTTT.

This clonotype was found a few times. CDR3 protein: CASSSVSGGNTGELFF. The CDR3 bases are TGTGCCAGCAGCTCCGTTTCGGGGGGGAACACCGGGGAGCTGTTTTTT. This chain uses TRBV28 with TRBJ2-2, with 7 bases that match TRBD2. V trimming: 6 bases; J trimming: 1 base; junction bases outside the gene matches: 8. The V gene's germline CDR1 is MDHEN and CDR2 SYDVKM. The CDR3 runs to 16 residues.

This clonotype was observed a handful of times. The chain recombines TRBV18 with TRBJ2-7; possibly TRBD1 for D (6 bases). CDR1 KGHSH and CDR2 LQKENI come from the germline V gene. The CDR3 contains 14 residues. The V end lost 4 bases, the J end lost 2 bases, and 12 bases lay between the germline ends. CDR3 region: CASSRDTDAYEQYF. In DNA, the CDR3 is TGTGCCAGCTCACGGGACACCGACGCCTACGAGCAGTACTTC.

The CDR3 loop reads CAISESQGSLSEQYF. Here the CDR3 DNA reads TGTGCCATCAGTGAGTCTCAGGGTTCCCTCTCCGAGCAGTACTTC. The rearrangement uses TRBV10-3 and TRBJ2-7, with D perhaps TRBD1 (5 bases). The ends were cut back, 0 bases at V and 6 bases at J, with 15 bases in the middle. This CDR3 region has 15 residues. The germline gives CDR1 ENHRY, CDR2 SYGVKD.

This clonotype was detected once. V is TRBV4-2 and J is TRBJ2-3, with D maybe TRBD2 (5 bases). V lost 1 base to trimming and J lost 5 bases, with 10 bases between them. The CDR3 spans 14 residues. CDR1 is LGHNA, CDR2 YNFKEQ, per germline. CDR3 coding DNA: TGTGCCAGCAGCCAAGCGAGCGGCGGAGATACGCAGTATTTT. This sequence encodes CASSQASGGDTQYF.

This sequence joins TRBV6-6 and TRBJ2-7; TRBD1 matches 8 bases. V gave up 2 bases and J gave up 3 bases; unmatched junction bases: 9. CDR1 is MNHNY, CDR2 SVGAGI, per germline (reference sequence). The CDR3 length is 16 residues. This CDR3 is CASSYPQGELHYEQYF. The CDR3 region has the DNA TGTGCCAGCAGTTACCCACAGGGGGAACTACACTACGAGCAGTACTTC.

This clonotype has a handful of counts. The CDR3 region is CASSQIQGAVGSPLHF. DNA for the CDR3: TGCGCCAGCAGCCAAATACAGGGGGCGGTTGGATCACCCCTCCACTTT. The chain carries TRBV4-1 and TRBJ1-6; 9 nucleotides line up with TRBD1. The V and J ends lost 2 bases and 10 bases, in that order; junction bases with no gene match: 9. Looked up from germline, CDR1 is MGHRA and CDR2 is YSYEKL. The CDR3 sequence is 16 residues long.

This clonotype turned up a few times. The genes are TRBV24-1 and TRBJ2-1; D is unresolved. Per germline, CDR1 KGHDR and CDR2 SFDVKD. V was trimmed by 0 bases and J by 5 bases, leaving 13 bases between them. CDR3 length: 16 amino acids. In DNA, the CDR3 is TGTGCCACCAGTGATTTGGACCGTGCCGAGAACAATGAGCAGTTCTTC. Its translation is CATSDLDRAENNEQFF.

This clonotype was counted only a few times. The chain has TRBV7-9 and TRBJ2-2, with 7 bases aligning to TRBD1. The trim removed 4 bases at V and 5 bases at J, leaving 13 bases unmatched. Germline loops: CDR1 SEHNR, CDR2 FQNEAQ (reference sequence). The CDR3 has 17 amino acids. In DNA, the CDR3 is TGTGCCAGCAGCTGTAGCTGGAGACAGGGCGTTACCGGGGAGCTGTTTTTT. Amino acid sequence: CASSCSWRQGVTGELFF.

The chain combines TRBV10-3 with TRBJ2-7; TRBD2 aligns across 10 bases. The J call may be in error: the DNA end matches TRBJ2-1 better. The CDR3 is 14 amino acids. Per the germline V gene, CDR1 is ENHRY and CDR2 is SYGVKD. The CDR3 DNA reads TGTGCCATCAGTGAGGTAGCGGGGGGCAATGAGCAGTTCTTC. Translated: CAISEVAGGNEQFF.

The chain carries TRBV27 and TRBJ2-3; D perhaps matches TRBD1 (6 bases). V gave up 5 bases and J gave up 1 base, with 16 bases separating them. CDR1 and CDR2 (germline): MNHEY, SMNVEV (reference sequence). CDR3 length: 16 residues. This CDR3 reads CASSPFSDSRTDTQYF. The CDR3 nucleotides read TGTGCCAGCAGTCCCTTCTCGGACAGCCGCACAGATACGCAGTATTTT.

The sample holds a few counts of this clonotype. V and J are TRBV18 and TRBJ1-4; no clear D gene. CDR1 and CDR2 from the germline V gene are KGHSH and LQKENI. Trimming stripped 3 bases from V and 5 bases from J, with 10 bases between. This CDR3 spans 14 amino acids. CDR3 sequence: CASSPTTVNEKLFF. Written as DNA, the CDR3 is TGTGCCAGCTCACCTACCACAGTAAATGAAAAACTGTTTTTT.

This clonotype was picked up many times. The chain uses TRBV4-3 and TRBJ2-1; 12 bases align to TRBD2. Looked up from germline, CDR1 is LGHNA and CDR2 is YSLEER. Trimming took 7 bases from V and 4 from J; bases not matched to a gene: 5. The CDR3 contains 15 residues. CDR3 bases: TGCGCCAGCACCCAGGGGACTAGCGGGTACAATGAGCAGTTCTTC. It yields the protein CASTQGTSGYNEQFF.

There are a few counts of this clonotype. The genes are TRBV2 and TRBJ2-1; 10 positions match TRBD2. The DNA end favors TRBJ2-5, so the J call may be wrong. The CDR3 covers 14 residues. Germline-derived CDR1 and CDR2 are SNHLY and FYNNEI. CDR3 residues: CASSDPSGSETQYF. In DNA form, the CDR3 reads TGTGCCAGCAGTGATCCTAGCGGGAGTGAGACCCAGTACTTC.

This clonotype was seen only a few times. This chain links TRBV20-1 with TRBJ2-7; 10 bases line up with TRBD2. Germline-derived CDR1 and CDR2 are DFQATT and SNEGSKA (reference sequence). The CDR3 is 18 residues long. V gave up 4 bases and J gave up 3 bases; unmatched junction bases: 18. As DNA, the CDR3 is TGCAGTGCTAAGATCCCGGGACAGAGGAGCGGGAGGGGCTACGAGCAGTACTTC. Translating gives CSAKIPGQRSGRGYEQYF.

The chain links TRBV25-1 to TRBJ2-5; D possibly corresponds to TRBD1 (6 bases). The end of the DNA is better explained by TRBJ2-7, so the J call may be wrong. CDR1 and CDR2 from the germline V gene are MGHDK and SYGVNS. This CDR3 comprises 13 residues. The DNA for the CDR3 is TGTGCCAGCAGTGTGACCGGGACAAGCGAGCAGTACTTC. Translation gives CASSVTGTSEQYF.

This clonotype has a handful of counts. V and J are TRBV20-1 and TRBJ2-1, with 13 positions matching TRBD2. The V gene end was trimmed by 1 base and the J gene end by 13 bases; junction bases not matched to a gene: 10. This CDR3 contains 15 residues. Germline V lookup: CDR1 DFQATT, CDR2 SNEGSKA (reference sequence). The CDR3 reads CSARGLAGGPSSQFF. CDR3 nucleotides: TGCAGTGCTAGAGGACTAGCGGGGGGCCCCTCTTCCCAGTTCTTC.